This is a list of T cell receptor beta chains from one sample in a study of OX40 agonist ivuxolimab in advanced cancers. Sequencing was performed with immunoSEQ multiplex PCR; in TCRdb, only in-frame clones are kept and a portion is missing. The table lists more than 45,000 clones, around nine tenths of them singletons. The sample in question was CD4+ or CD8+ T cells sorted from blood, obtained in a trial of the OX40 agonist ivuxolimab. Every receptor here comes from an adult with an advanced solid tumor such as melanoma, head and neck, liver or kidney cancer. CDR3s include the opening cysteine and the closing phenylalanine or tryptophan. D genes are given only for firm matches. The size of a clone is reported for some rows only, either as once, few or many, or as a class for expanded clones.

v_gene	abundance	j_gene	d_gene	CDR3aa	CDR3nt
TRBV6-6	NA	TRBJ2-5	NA	CASSFVGARGTQYF	TGTGCCAGCAGTTTCGTAGGGGCTCGGGGGACCCAGTACTTC
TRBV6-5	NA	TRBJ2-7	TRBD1	CASSYSRTGSPHEQYF	TGTGCCAGCAGTTACTCGAGGACAGGGTCCCCCCACGAGCAGTACTTC
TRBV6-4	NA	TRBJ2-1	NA	CASSDYSGNEQFF	TGTGCCAGCAGTGACTACAGCGGCAATGAGCAGTTCTTC
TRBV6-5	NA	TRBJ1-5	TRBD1	CASSYDRDKPQHF	TGTGCCAGCAGTTACGACAGGGATAAGCCCCAGCATTTT
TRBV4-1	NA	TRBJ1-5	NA	CASSPPGSGNQPQHF	TGCGCCAGCAGCCCACCGGGTAGCGGCAATCAGCCCCAGCATTTT
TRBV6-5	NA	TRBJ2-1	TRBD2	CASSRAGSYNEQFF	TGTGCCAGCAGTCGAGCGGGGAGCTACAATGAGCAGTTCTTC
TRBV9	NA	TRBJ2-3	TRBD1	CASSVGGGGTDTQYF	TGTGCCAGCAGCGTAGGAGGGGGCGGGACAGATACGCAGTATTTT
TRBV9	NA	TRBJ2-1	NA	CASSVGDREAGSSYNEQFF	TGTGCCAGCAGCGTAGGTGACAGGGAGGCGGGGTCCTCCTACAATGAGCAGTTCTTC
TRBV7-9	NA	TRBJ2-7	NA	CASSRDGSSYEQYF	TGTGCCAGCAGCCGGGACGGGAGCTCCTACGAGCAGTACTTC
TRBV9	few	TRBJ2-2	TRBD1	CASSPWDRANTGELFF	TGTGCCAGCAGCCCATGGGACAGAGCAAACACCGGGGAGCTGTTTTTT
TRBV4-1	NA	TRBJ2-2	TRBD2	CASSKGASGGRTGELFF	TGCGCCAGCTCGAAGGGGGCTAGCGGGGGACGCACCGGGGAGCTGTTTTTT
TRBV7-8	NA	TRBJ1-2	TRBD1	CASSSLDRGLRGYTF	TGTGCCAGCAGCTCCCTGGACAGGGGGCTGAGGGGCTACACCTTC
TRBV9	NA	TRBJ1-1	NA	CASSVRTEAFF	TGTGCCAGCAGCGTAAGAACTGAAGCTTTCTTT
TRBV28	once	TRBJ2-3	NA	CASRGDGSPIPDTQYF	TGTGCCAGCAGAGGAGATGGCAGCCCGATCCCAGATACGCAGTATTTT
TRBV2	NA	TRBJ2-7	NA	CASGTLGNEQYF	TGTGCCAGCGGGACTCTGGGGAACGAGCAGTACTTC
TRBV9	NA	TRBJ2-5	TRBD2	CASSFQRGDRQETQYF	TGTGCCAGCAGCTTCCAGCGGGGGGATAGACAAGAGACCCAGTACTTC
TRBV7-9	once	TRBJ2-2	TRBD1	CASSSTGGFGTGELFF	TGTGCCAGCAGCTCCACAGGGGGCTTCGGCACCGGGGAGCTGTTTTTT
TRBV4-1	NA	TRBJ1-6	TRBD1	CASSQPRDRSSYNSPLHF	TGCGCCAGCAGCCAGCCCCGGGACAGATCTTCCTATAATTCACCCCTCCACTTT
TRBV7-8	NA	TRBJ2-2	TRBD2	CASSPRTSGGPPTGELFF	TGTGCCAGCAGCCCTAGGACTAGCGGGGGGCCCCCCACCGGGGAGCTGTTTTTT
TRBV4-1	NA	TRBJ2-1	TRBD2	CASSQGLNNEQFF	TGCGCCAGCAGCCAGGGACTAAACAATGAGCAGTTCTTC
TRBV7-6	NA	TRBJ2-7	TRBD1	CASSPGTGKYEQYF	TGTGCCAGCAGCCCCGGGACAGGAAAATACGAGCAGTACTTC
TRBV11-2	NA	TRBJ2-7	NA	CASSALSGLHYEQYF	TGTGCCAGCAGCGCGTTATCAGGGCTACACTACGAGCAGTACTTC
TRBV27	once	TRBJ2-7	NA	CVSRNQAFDYEQYF	TGTGTCAGCCGAAACCAGGCATTCGACTACGAGCAGTACTTC
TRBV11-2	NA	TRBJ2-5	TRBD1	CASSSGTVIMETQYF	TGTGCCAGCAGCTCCGGGACAGTTATCATGGAGACCCAGTACTTC
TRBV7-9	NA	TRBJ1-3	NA	CASSFLGRGSSGNTIYF	TGTGCCAGCAGCTTCTTGGGCAGGGGTAGCTCTGGAAACACCATATATTTT
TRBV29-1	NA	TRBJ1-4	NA	CSVEPRTTNEKLFF	TGCAGCGTGGAACCCAGGACAACTAATGAAAAACTGTTTTTT
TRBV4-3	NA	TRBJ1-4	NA	CASSQDGVSNEKLFF	TGCGCCAGCAGCCAAGATGGGGTTTCTAATGAAAAACTGTTTTTT
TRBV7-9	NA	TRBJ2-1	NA	CASSPPYGAYNEQFF	TGTGCCAGCAGCCCACCCTATGGGGCTTACAATGAGCAGTTCTTC
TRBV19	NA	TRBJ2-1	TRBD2	CASSIGAGAYNEQFF	TGTGCCAGTAGTATAGGGGCGGGAGCCTACAATGAGCAGTTCTTC
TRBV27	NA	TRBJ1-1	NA	CASSTRQVPNTEAFF	TGTGCCAGCAGCACCAGACAGGTGCCGAACACTGAAGCTTTCTTT
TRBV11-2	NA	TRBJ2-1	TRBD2	CASSLLAGGPNEQFF	TGTGCCAGCAGCTTACTAGCGGGGGGGCCCAATGAGCAGTTCTTC
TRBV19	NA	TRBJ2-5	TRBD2	CASSIDPRGTSGETQYF	TGTGCCAGTAGTATAGACCCCCGAGGGACTAGCGGGGAGACCCAGTACTTC
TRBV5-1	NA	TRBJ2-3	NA	CASSLVAGSTDTQYF	TGCGCCAGCAGCTTGGTGGCAGGATCCACAGATACGCAGTATTTT
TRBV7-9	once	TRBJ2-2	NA	CASSSGTEDTGELFF	TGTGCCAGCAGCTCAGGGACGGAAGACACCGGGGAGCTGTTTTTT
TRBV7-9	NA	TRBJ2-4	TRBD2	CASSVRTSGEGNIQYF	TGTGCCAGCAGCGTCAGGACTAGCGGGGAAGGAAACATTCAGTACTTC
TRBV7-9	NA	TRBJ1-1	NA	CASSLNRLPMNTEAFF	TGTGCCAGCAGCTTAAACAGGCTGCCGATGAACACTGAAGCTTTCTTT